One sample yielded the 10 T cell receptor beta chains listed below, sequenced in a study of blood T cell repertoires in COVID-19. Produced via immunoSEQ multiplex PCR; TCRdb's table is partial and in-frame only. Of roughly 200,000 clones listed, around 80% are singletons. The sequencing input was peripheral blood. These receptors were obtained from a woman aged 55 to 70 with COVID-19, enrolled during active disease.

This rearrangement joins TRBV30 to TRBJ1-1; 8 bases agree with TRBD1. V lost 5 bases and J lost 5; bases outside the gene matches: 13. The CDR3 is 15 amino acids. Germline loops: CDR1 GTSNPN, CDR2 SVGIG (reference sequence). CDR3 amino acids: CAWAPFGTGETEAFF. For the CDR3, the DNA is TGTGCCTGGGCTCCTTTCGGGACAGGAGAAACTGAAGCTTTCTTT.

The rearrangement uses TRBV10-3 and TRBJ1-5; D remains ambiguous. CDR3 size: 14 residues. Trimming pared 4 bases from V and 5 bases from J, leaving 12 bases between. CDR1 and CDR2 (germline): ENHRY, SYGVKD. DNA for the CDR3: TGTGCCATCAGTGCGGGGAACGGGGATCAGCCCCAGCATTTT. Its protein is CAISAGNGDQPQHF.

The chain links TRBV3-1 (or the pseudogene TRBV3-2) to TRBJ2-2; TRBD2 agrees at 10 bases. This CDR3 has 17 residues. Germline values: CDR1 LGHDT, CDR2 YNNKEL (reference sequence). The V and J ends lost 3 bases and 4 bases, in that order; junction bases with no gene match: 8. CDR3 sequence: CASSQLLLAGFTGELFF. DNA of the CDR3: TGTGCCAGCAGCCAGCTCTTACTAGCGGGATTCACCGGGGAGCTGTTTTTT.

The rearrangement joins TRBV7-2 to TRBJ1-2, with a weak D call TRBD1 (6 bases). Germline CDR1 reads SGHTA; CDR2 reads FQGNSA. The CDR3 runs 15 residues. The V gene lost 1 base and the J gene lost 0 bases, with 9 bases spanning the gap. The CDR3 protein is CASSLGPGANYGYTF. CDR3 DNA: TGTGCCAGCAGCTTAGGGCCAGGGGCTAACTATGGCTACACCTTC. Full variable domain (missing parts from reference TRBV7-2 and TRBJ1-2): GAGVSQSPSNKVTEKGKDVELRCDPISGHTALYWYRQSLGQGLEFLIYFQGNSAPDKSGLPSDRFSAERTGGSVSTLTIQRTQQEDSAVYLCASSLGPGANYGYTFGSGTRLTVV.

This clone has only one observation. The same CDR3 can be traced to other DNA sequences in this sample. The rearrangement joins TRBV4-3 to TRBJ2-2; D gene unclear. The CDR3 runs 14 residues. Per the germline V gene, CDR1 is LGHNA and CDR2 is YSLEER. The germline V and J ends were trimmed by 3 bases and 0 bases, with 5 bases remaining between them. CDR3: CASSQGPNTGELFF. The CDR3 DNA reads TGCGCCAGCAGCCAGGGCCCGAACACCGGGGAGCTGTTTTTT.

The chain employs TRBV30 and TRBJ2-7; D is possibly TRBD1 (6 bases). Trimming pared 4 bases from V and 2 bases from J, leaving 18 bases between. The CDR3 runs to 15 residues. CDR1 and CDR2 (germline): GTSNPN, SVGIG (reference sequence). The CDR3 sequence is CAWTHTPGQTYEQYF. Here the CDR3 DNA reads TGTGCCTGGACTCACACGCCGGGACAAACCTACGAGCAGTACTTC.

J is TRBJ2-1 and V is TRBV9, with TRBD1 as a possible D gene (7 bases). The V gene lost 3 bases and the J gene lost 8 bases, with 12 bases spanning the gap. CDR1 SGDLS and CDR2 YYNGEE come from the germline V gene. CDR3 length: 13 amino acids. CDR3 in amino acids: CASSEDRRDEQFF. The CDR3 nucleotides read TGTGCCAGCAGCGAGGACAGGAGGGATGAGCAGTTCTTC.

V usage is TRBV5-1 and J usage is TRBJ1-6, with D maybe TRBD1 (6 bases). The germline V gene encodes CDR1 SGHRS and CDR2 YFSETQ. The CDR3 has 15 amino acids. V gave up 0 bases and J gave up 9 bases, with 13 bases separating them. As DNA, the CDR3 is TGCGCCAGCAGCTTGGGGGGGGGCGCGGTTTCACCCCTCCACTTT. This sequence encodes CASSLGGGAVSPLHF.

The chain has TRBV28 and TRBJ1-1; D unresolved. This CDR3 region has 15 residues. The germline V and J ends were trimmed by 1 base and 8 bases, with 17 bases remaining between them. From germline, CDR1 is MDHEN and CDR2 SYDVKM. The CDR3: CASSLFFMVSREAFF. DNA for the CDR3: TGTGCCAGCAGTTTATTTTTTATGGTTTCGAGAGAAGCTTTCTTT.

The chain recombines TRBV7-2 with TRBJ1-4; no firm D call. The V end was cut by 3 bases, the J end by 2 bases, with 10 bases between. There are 15 residues in the CDR3. Per germline, CDR1 SGHTA and CDR2 FQGNSA. CDR3 nucleotides: TGTGCCAGCAGCTTCCAGGCGGGCACTAATGAAAAACTGTTTTTT. It yields the protein CASSFQAGTNEKLFF.